This T cell receptor beta chain was identified during a study of T-cell reconstitution after alpha-beta-depleted transplantation in children. The trim removed 2 bases at V and 3 bases at J, leaving 13 bases unmatched. In germline, CDR1 is SQVTM, CDR2 ANQGSEA. The CDR3 spans 18 residues. Preparation of the TCRbeta library used unique molecular identifiers. TCRdb called the PCR reads again in MiXCR, with one record for every CDR3 protein. Of just under 550,000 distinct CDR3 sequences in the sample, approximately 16% were seen once. This clonotype was observed a few times. J is TRBJ2-1 and V is TRBV29-1; 10 nucleotides line up with TRBD2. This TCR derives from a human donor who donated a stem cell graft to a child with acute lymphoblastic leukemia. The sample consisted of PBMCs from the stem cell graft donor, taken from the stem cell graft. CDR3 sequence reads: CSVEPSGVAGGLYNEQFF. The CDR3 nucleotides read TGCAGCGTTGAACCTTCGGGCGTAGCGGGAGGCCTCTACAATGAGCAGTTCTTC.